Listed here are 16 T cell receptor beta chains from one sample, sequenced in a study of neurological immune-mediated disorders. One entry per CDR3 protein results from TCRdb running MiXCR on the 5' RACE reads. Among roughly 32,000 distinct CDR3 sequences listed, roughly 15% were seen once. Specimen: PBMCs. The receptors were sampled from a man aged 70 or older in good health.

This clonotype appeared many times. V gene TRBV2 combines with J gene TRBJ1-2; possibly TRBD1 for D (6 bases). Germline CDR1 SNHLY, CDR2 FYNNEI. Trimming pared 2 bases from V and 8 bases from J, leaving 12 bases between. This CDR3 has 13 amino acids. CDR3 in amino acids: CASSEMGGFGYTF. For the CDR3, the DNA is TGTGCCAGCAGTGAAATGGGGGGCTTCGGCTACACCTTC. The entire variable domain, with the rest obtained from reference TRBV2 and TRBJ1-2, is as follows: EPEVTQTPSHQVTQMGQEVILRCVPISNHLYFYWYRQILGQKVEFLVSFYNNEISEKSEIFDDQFSVERPDGSNFTLKIRSTKLEDSAMYFCASSEMGGFGYTFGSGTRLTVV.

The table lists this clonotype with many counts. This chain links TRBV5-1 with TRBJ2-7; TRBD1 might be the D (6 bases). Germline CDR1 is SGHRS and CDR2 is YFSETQ. Trimming pared 0 bases from V and 2 bases from J, leaving 15 bases between. The CDR3 is made up of 16 amino acids. The CDR3 protein is CASSLGSGTRTYEQYF. In DNA form, the CDR3 reads TGCGCCAGCAGCTTGGGTTCCGGGACAAGAACCTACGAGCAGTACTTC.

This clonotype was seen ten or more times. V is TRBV4-2 and J is TRBJ2-3, with 9 bases that match TRBD2. V gave up 1 base and J gave up 1 base; unmatched junction bases: 6. CDR1 and CDR2 (germline): LGHNA, YNFKEQ. The CDR3 has 17 amino acids. The CDR3: CASSQGQRGERTDTQYF. CDR3 bases: TGTGCCAGCAGCCAAGGTCAGCGGGGGGAGCGCACAGATACGCAGTATTTT.

This clonotype was seen ten or more times. The chain combines TRBV28 with TRBJ1-1; D gene uncertain. This CDR3 has 13 residues. Between the trimmed V and J ends, which lost 2 bases and 0 bases, there was a span of 4 bases. Germline CDR1 reads MDHEN; CDR2 reads SYDVKM. The CDR3 DNA sequence: TGTGCCAGCAGTTTAGTCGTGAACACTGAAGCTTTCTTT. Amino acid sequence: CASSLVVNTEAFF.

This clonotype was recorded at least ten times. The genes are TRBV11-2 and TRBJ1-6; D is possibly TRBD1 (5 bases). CDR3 length: 15 residues. V was shortened by 1 base and J by 7 bases, with 11 bases between the two germline ends. Germline V gene lookup returns CDR1 SGHAT and CDR2 FQNNGV. CDR3 sequence (DNA): TGTGCCAGCAGCTTAGCTCGGGGCGAGAATTCACCCCTCCACTTT. Amino acid sequence: CASSLARGENSPLHF.

In its sample, this clonotype was seen many times. V is TRBV2 and J is TRBJ1-6; D not resolved. Trimming removed 7 bases from V and 3 bases from J, with 4 bases in between. This CDR3 spans 12 amino acids. Germline CDR1 SNHLY, CDR2 FYNNEI. The CDR3 here is CASMGYNSPLHF. CDR3 DNA sequence: TGTGCCAGCATGGGCTATAATTCACCCCTCCACTTT.

In this sample, this clonotype turned up many times. The chain has TRBV7-2 and TRBJ1-2, with D perhaps matching TRBD1 (5 bases). Deletions cut 5 bases from V and 4 bases from J, with 23 bases between. The germline gives CDR1 SGHTA, CDR2 FQGNSA. The length of the CDR3 is 17 residues. CDR3 amino acids: CASSVQSGGMQGYGYTF. The DNA for the CDR3 is TGTGCCAGCAGCGTCCAGAGTGGAGGGATGCAGGGCTATGGCTACACCTTC.

This clonotype appeared a single time. The chain employs TRBV27 and TRBJ2-3; maybe TRBD2 (6 bases). The germline V gene has CDR1 MNHEY and CDR2 SMNVEV (reference sequence). Trimming stripped 5 bases from V and 7 bases from J, with 13 bases between. The CDR3 runs to 13 residues. CDR3 in amino acids: CASSTGAVNTQYF. CDR3 nucleotide sequence: TGTGCCAGCAGTACGGGAGCGGTAAATACGCAGTATTTT.

This clonotype was detected many times. The CDR3 here is CASSLVLEYYNEQFF. CDR3 nucleotide sequence: TGTGCCAGCAGCTTAGTATTGGAGTACTACAATGAGCAGTTCTTC. The rearrangement links TRBV7-9 to TRBJ2-1, with no clear D. V was pared by 1 base and J by 3 bases, with 10 bases between. The CDR3 has 15 amino acids. Germline V gene sequence: CDR1 SEHNR, CDR2 FQNEAQ (reference sequence).

This clonotype appeared many times. The V gene is TRBV12-3 or TRBV12-4, the J gene TRBJ2-1; D is unresolved. This CDR3 spans 13 amino acids. Trimming removed 1 base at V and 13 bases at J, with 14 bases between. The CDR3 loop is CASSLGYPQEQFF. CDR3 sequence (DNA): TGTGCCAGCAGTTTAGGCTACCCCCAAGAACAGTTCTTC.

In this sample, this clonotype turned up many times. The chain combines TRBV20-1 with TRBJ2-2; D gene unclear. V was cut by 3 bases and J by 6 bases, with 11 bases left in between. Germline loops: CDR1 DFQATT, CDR2 SNEGSKA (reference sequence). The CDR3 covers 13 residues. The CDR3 sequence: CSASAKFAGELFF. CDR3 in DNA: TGCAGTGCTAGCGCCAAGTTTGCCGGGGAGCTGTTTTTT.

This clonotype came up many times. The V and J genes are TRBV5-1 and TRBJ2-7; a weak D match, TRBD2 (6 bases). Germline V gene lookup returns CDR1 SGHRS and CDR2 YFSETQ. The CDR3 has 14 residues. Trimming shortened V by 6 bases and J by 1 base, and 14 bases separated the two germline ends. This CDR3 reads CASNRDGTSYEQYF. Written as DNA, the CDR3 is TGCGCCAGCAACCGGGACGGGACTTCCTACGAGCAGTACTTC.

This clonotype came up many times. J is TRBJ1-3 and V is TRBV7-2; D call uncertain. V was pared by 2 bases and J by 1 base, with 9 bases between. CDR1 and CDR2 from the germline V gene are SGHTA and FQGNSA. The length of the CDR3 is 15 residues. CDR3 sequence: CASSLYGESGNTIYF. The CDR3, as DNA: TGTGCCAGCAGCTTATACGGGGAATCTGGAAACACCATATATTTT.

This clonotype was detected ten times or more. The chain carries TRBV25-1 and TRBJ2-3; no definite D call. V was trimmed by 2 bases and J by 5 bases, leaving 11 bases between them. Germline assignment: CDR1 MGHDK and CDR2 SYGVNS. CDR3 length: 14 amino acids. CDR3 sequence reads: CASSERTTGDTQYF. The CDR3 DNA is TGTGCCAGCAGTGAAAGGACGACGGGAGATACGCAGTATTTT.

This clonotype was counted many times. The chain employs TRBV20-1 and TRBJ2-5; 8 nucleotides match TRBD2. The CDR3 has 12 amino acids. Germline CDR1 is DFQATT and CDR2 is SNEGSKA (reference sequence). V lost 3 bases, J lost 5 bases, and 2 bases stayed unmatched. The CDR3 DNA reads TGCAGTGCTAGTAGCGGGGTGGAGACCCAGTACTTC. This codes for CSASSGVETQYF.

This clonotype was counted many times. The chain combines TRBV20-1 with TRBJ1-2; 11 bases map to TRBD1. With V trimmed by 1 base and J by 4 bases, 8 bases remained unmatched. The germline V gene has CDR1 DFQATT and CDR2 SNEGSKA (reference sequence). The CDR3 runs to 16 residues. CDR3 nucleotides: TGCAGTGCTAGAGTCCGGGGGACAGGGGGGCTCTATGGCTACACCTTC. Translated, it gives CSARVRGTGGLYGYTF.